This T cell receptor (beta chain) was sequenced during a study of OX40 agonist ivuxolimab in advanced cancers. V lost 0 bases and J 0 bases, leaving 6 bases between the germline ends. This CDR3 region has 14 residues. Germline CDR1 is SGHDT and CDR2 is YYEEEE. Only one count was recorded for this clone. Clones were sequenced by immunoSEQ multiplex PCR, and TCRdb holds only the in-frame ones, with some missing. The table includes approximately 28,000 clones, about 88% detected once. The sequence derives from an adult with an advanced solid tumor such as melanoma, head and neck, liver or kidney cancer. The source material was CD4+ or CD8+ T cells sorted from blood, sampled in a trial of the OX40 agonist ivuxolimab. This chain uses TRBV5-6 with TRBJ1-1; the D is unclear. CDR3 in DNA: TGTGCCAGCAGCTTGGGTCACCTGAACACTGAAGCTTTCTTT. As protein: CASSLGHLNTEAFF. Full variable domain (remainder filled in from reference TRBV5-6 and TRBJ1-1): DAGVTQSPTHLIKTRGQQVTLRCSPKSGHDTVSWYQQALGQGPQFIFQYYEEEERQRGNFPDRFSGHQFPNYSSELNVNALLLGDSALYLCASSLGHLNTEAFFGQGTRLTVV.